These 22 T cell receptor beta chains share one sample of origin, sequenced in a study of cytomegalovirus exposure and HLA in healthy donors. It was with 60 Vbeta and 13 Jbeta primers that the PCR ran. Using immunoSEQ multiplex PCR, the repertoire was profiled, and TCRdb retains in-frame clones only, with some absent. The sample consists of 120,000 to 150,000 clones, 70% of them appearing once. Sequences were obtained from PBMCs. These receptors came from a woman aged 25 to 45 in good health and CMV-seronegative.

The chain carries TRBV9 and TRBJ1-1; D may be TRBD1 (5 bases). Trimming left V 6 bases short and J 2 bases short, with 11 bases between. Germline V gene lookup returns CDR1 SGDLS and CDR2 YYNGEE. The CDR3 runs 13 residues. In DNA, the CDR3 is TGTGCCAGCAAGGGGCAGGGCAACACTGAAGCTTTCTTT. Its translation: CASKGQGNTEAFF.

The chain has TRBV10-2 and TRBJ1-4; tentative D call: TRBD1 (5 bases). Germline V CDR1 and CDR2: WSHSY, SAAADI. V was shortened by 9 bases and J by 3 bases, with 14 bases between the two germline ends. This CDR3 has 14 residues. This chain's CDR3 is CASGTPGANEKLFF. Written as DNA, the CDR3 is TGCGCCAGTGGGACTCCCGGGGCTAATGAAAAACTGTTTTTT.

J is TRBJ2-6 and V is TRBV9; a possible D gene is TRBD2 (5 bases). The CDR3 extends over 15 amino acids. V was trimmed by 4 bases and J by 3 bases, leaving 11 bases between them. Germline V gene sequence: CDR1 SGDLS, CDR2 YYNGEE. CDR3 region: CASSPPGIGANVLTF. In nucleotides, the CDR3 is TGTGCCAGCAGCCCCCCGGGAATTGGGGCCAACGTCCTGACTTTC.

The count of this clone is one. The rearrangement uses TRBV27 and TRBJ2-5; 11 bases fit TRBD1. CDR1 is MNHEY, CDR2 SMNVEV, per germline (reference sequence). Trimming removed 6 bases from V and 6 bases from J; junction bases left unmatched: 18. The CDR3 contains 18 residues. CDR3 region: CASSYKPPGQGGSKTQYF. CDR3 bases: TGTGCCAGCAGCTACAAACCACCGGGACAGGGGGGGTCGAAGACCCAGTACTTC.

The J gene is TRBJ1-3, the V gene TRBV5-1; 11 nucleotides agree with TRBD1. Germline CDR1 is SGHRS and CDR2 is YFSETQ. J was trimmed by 0 bases and V by 3 bases; bases with no gene match: 5. This CDR3 contains 17 residues. CDR3 DNA sequence: TGCGCCAGCAGCTGGGACGGGACAGGGGGCTCTGGAAACACCATATATTTT. Protein: CASSWDGTGGSGNTIYF.

This rearrangement joins TRBV6-5 to TRBJ2-1; the D gene is possibly TRBD1 (6 bases). This CDR3 has 13 amino acids. The germline V and J ends were trimmed by 7 bases and 11 bases, with 18 bases remaining between them. Germline-derived CDR1 and CDR2 are MNHEY and SVGAGI. CDR3 DNA: TGTGCCAGCAAACTTCAGGGGTTCAGACAGCAGTTCTTC. Its translation: CASKLQGFRQQFF.

The CDR3 loop reads CASSEQGYTGELFF. CDR3 bases: TGTGCCAGCAGCGAACAGGGATACACCGGGGAGCTGTTTTTT. The chain uses TRBV5-4 and TRBJ2-2, with D maybe TRBD1 (6 bases). Germline lookup yields CDR1 SGHNT and CDR2 YYREEE (reference sequence). V was clipped by 4 bases and J by 3 bases, with 10 bases between them. This CDR3 spans 14 amino acids.

This chain uses TRBV7-9 with TRBJ2-3; D may be TRBD1 (5 bases). V was trimmed by 5 bases and J by 0 bases, leaving 15 bases between them. In germline, CDR1 is SEHNR, CDR2 FQNEAQ (reference sequence). The CDR3 has 16 residues. Here the CDR3 reads CASSPSTDSSTDTQYF. The CDR3 DNA reads TGTGCCAGCAGCCCCTCCACCGACAGTAGCACAGATACGCAGTATTTT.

This chain connects TRBV7-2 to TRBJ2-1; TRBD2 matches 8 bases. The V gene end was trimmed by 5 bases and the J gene end by 3 bases; junction bases not matched to a gene: 9. From germline, CDR1 is SGHTA and CDR2 FQGNSA. This CDR3 spans 16 amino acids. The CDR3 DNA follows: TGTGCCAGCAGCCCTCGCACAGGGACTAGCTACAATGAGCAGTTCTTC. Translated, it gives CASSPRTGTSYNEQFF. Looking up the rest from reference TRBV7-2 and TRBJ2-1 gives the full variable domain: GAGVSQSPSNKVTEKGKDVELRCDPISGHTALYWYRQSLGQGLEFLIYFQGNSAPDKSGLPSDRFSAERTGGSVSTLTIQRTQQEDSAVYLCASSPRTGTSYNEQFFGPGTRLTVL.

This clone was counted a single time. V and J are TRBV5-3 and TRBJ2-5, with unresolved D. TRBV5-3 is an ORF, with its function uncertain. V lost 1 base and J lost 5, with 9 bases in between. The CDR3 is made up of 13 amino acids. Here the CDR3 DNA reads TGTGCCAGAAGCTTGCTATCCCGTGAGACCCAGTACTTC. This translates into CARSLLSRETQYF.

The chain combines TRBV7-3 with TRBJ2-1; 11 nucleotides align to TRBD2. The CDR3 spans 18 residues. Germline CDR1 reads SGHTA; CDR2 reads FQGTGA. V was pared by 4 bases and J by 4 bases, with 12 bases of the junction left unmatched. The CDR3 DNA follows: TGTGCCAGCAGCTCAACCCCTAGCGGGAGGTACAATTACAATGAGCAGTTCTTC. Translation gives CASSSTPSGRYNYNEQFF. The whole variable domain, filled in from reference TRBV7-3 and TRBJ2-1, reads GAGVSQTPSNKVTEKGKYVELRCDPISGHTALYWYRQSLGQGPEFLIYFQGTGAADDSGLPNDRFFAVRPEGSVSTLKIQRTERGDSAVYLCASSSTPSGRYNYNEQFFGPGTRLTVL.

The chain employs TRBV10-3 and TRBJ1-5; a weak D match, TRBD1 (6 bases). Germline values: CDR1 ENHRY, CDR2 SYGVKD. This CDR3 has 14 amino acids. V lost 4 bases, J lost 7 bases, and 14 bases lay in between. This CDR3 is CAISGTVSGQPQHF. The CDR3 region has the DNA TGTGCCATCAGTGGGACAGTCTCTGGCCAGCCCCAGCATTTT.

The V gene is TRBV6-5, the J gene TRBJ2-5, with no clear D. CDR1 is MNHEY, CDR2 SVGAGI, per germline. Between the trimmed V and J ends, which lost 0 bases and 5 bases, there was a span of 13 bases. This CDR3 region has 15 residues. As DNA, the CDR3 is TGTGCCAGCAGTTACTCGAACCGGTTCGGGGAGACCCAGTACTTC. This encodes CASSYSNRFGETQYF.

The chain joins TRBV6-1 to TRBJ2-1; possible D gene TRBD1, 5 bases. Germline CDR1 reads MNHNS; CDR2 reads SASEGT. This CDR3 contains 14 residues. Trimming stripped 4 bases from V and 0 bases from J, with 7 bases between. The CDR3 nucleotides are TGTGCCAGCAGTGCAGGGAACTCCTACAATGAGCAGTTCTTC. Protein: CASSAGNSYNEQFF.

CDR3 protein: CATLSRYGYTF. CDR3 coding DNA: TGTGCCACCCTGAGCCGCTATGGCTACACCTTC. The chain links TRBV21-1 to TRBJ1-2. TRBV21-1 represents a pseudogene. The CDR3 contains 11 residues.

This clone was seen only once. The V call is TRBV4-2, the J call TRBJ1-1, with D possibly TRBD1 on 5 matching bases. The CDR3 is 14 amino acids. Trimming removed 4 bases from V and 1 base from J, with 10 bases in between. Germline V gene data show CDR1 as LGHNA and CDR2 as YNFKEQ. CDR3 sequence reads: CASSLYTGNTEAFF. The CDR3 DNA follows: TGTGCCAGCAGCCTCTATACAGGGAACACTGAAGCTTTCTTT.

The J gene is TRBJ2-7, the V gene TRBV2, with D maybe TRBD1 (6 bases). Per germline, CDR1 SNHLY and CDR2 FYNNEI. The CDR3 contains 15 residues. The V gene lost 2 bases and the J gene lost 0 bases, with 11 bases spanning the gap. CDR3 in amino acids: CASSENREPSYEQYF. In DNA form, the CDR3 reads TGTGCCAGCAGTGAAAACAGGGAACCCTCCTACGAGCAGTACTTC.

This clone was detected only a few times. This sequence joins TRBV9 and TRBJ2-1; TRBD2 matches 12 bases. The CDR3 extends over 16 amino acids. CDR1 is SGDLS and CDR2 is YYNGEE in the germline V gene. V was pared by 0 bases and J by 9 bases, with 7 bases of the junction left unmatched. The CDR3 DNA is TGTGCCAGCAGCGTAGGAGGGGCTAGCGGGAGGGTTGAGCAGTTCTTC. Translation: CASSVGGASGRVEQFF.

The chain is built from TRBV2 and TRBJ1-5, with D maybe TRBD1 (6 bases). Trimming took 6 bases from V and 6 from J, leaving 12 bases between them. From germline, CDR1 is SNHLY and CDR2 FYNNEI. The CDR3 runs to 13 residues. The CDR3 DNA reads as TGTGCCAGCAGGACCACAGGGAGTCAGCCCCAGCATTTT. Protein product: CASRTTGSQPQHF.

The chain employs TRBV29-1 and TRBJ2-6; D uncertain. Germline V gene sequence: CDR1 SQVTM, CDR2 ANQGSEA. The germline V and J ends were trimmed by 6 bases and 0 bases, with 9 bases remaining between them. CDR3 length: 14 amino acids. In DNA form, the CDR3 reads TGCAGCGTCCGAGATCCCTCTGGGGCCAACGTCCTGACTTTC. Translated: CSVRDPSGANVLTF.

V and J are TRBV6-4 and TRBJ2-3; 11 bases match TRBD1. The CDR3 length is 16 residues. CDR1 and CDR2 (germline): MRHNA, SNTAGT. Trimming removed 0 bases from V and 4 bases from J; junction bases left unmatched: 3. CDR3 sequence reads: CASSDSPGQGADTQYF. The CDR3, as DNA: TGTGCCAGCAGTGACTCGCCGGGACAGGGGGCAGATACGCAGTATTTT.

This clone was recorded only once. The rearrangement uses TRBV28 and TRBJ2-2, with D perhaps matching TRBD2 (6 bases). V lost 3 bases, J lost 5 bases, and 10 bases lay in between. CDR3 size: 14 residues. CDR1 is MDHEN and CDR2 is SYDVKM in the germline V gene. DNA of the CDR3: TGTGCCAGCAGTTTTCCGGAGGGGACCGGGGAGCTGTTTTTT. This gives the protein CASSFPEGTGELFF.